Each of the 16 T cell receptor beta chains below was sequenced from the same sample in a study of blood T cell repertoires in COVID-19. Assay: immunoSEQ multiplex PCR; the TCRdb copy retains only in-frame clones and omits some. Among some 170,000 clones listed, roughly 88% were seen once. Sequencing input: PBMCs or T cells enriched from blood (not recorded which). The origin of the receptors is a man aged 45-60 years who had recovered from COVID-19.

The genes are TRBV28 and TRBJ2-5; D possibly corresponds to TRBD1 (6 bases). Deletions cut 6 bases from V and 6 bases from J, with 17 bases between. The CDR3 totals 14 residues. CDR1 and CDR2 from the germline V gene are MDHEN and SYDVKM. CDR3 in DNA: TGTGCCAGCAGGCCAACAGGGTTAATTAAGACCCAGTACTTC. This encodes CASRPTGLIKTQYF.

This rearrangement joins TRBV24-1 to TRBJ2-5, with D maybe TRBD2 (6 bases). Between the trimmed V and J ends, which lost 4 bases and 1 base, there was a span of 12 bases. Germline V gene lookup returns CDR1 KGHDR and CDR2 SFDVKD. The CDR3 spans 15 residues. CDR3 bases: TGTGCCACCAGTGACCTCGGCGGGGTCCAAGAGACCCAGTACTTC. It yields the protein CATSDLGGVQETQYF.

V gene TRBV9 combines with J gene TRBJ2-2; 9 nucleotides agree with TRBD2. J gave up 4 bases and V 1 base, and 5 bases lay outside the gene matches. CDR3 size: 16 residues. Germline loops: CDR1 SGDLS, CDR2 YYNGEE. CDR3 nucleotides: TGTGCCAGCAGCGTAACCGGGACTAGCTCCACCGGGGAGCTGTTTTTT. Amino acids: CASSVTGTSSTGELFF.

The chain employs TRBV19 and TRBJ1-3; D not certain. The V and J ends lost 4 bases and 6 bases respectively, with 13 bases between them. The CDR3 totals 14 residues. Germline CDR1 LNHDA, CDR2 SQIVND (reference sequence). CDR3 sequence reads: CASSTTARENTIYF. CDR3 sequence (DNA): TGTGCCAGTAGTACGACGGCGAGGGAAAACACCATATATTTT.

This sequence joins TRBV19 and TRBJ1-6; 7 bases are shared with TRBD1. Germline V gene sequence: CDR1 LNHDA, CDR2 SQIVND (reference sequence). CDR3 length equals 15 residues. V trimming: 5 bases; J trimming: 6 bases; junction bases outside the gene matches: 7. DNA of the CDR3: TGTGCCAGTAGTGTGGGACAGAATATTAATTCACCCCTCCACTTT. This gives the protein CASSVGQNINSPLHF.

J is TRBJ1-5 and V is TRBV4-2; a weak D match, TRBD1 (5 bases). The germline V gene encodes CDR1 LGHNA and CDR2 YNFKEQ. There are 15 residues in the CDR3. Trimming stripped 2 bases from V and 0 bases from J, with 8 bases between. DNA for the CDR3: TGTGCCAGCAGCCAAATGACAGTTAGCAATCAGCCCCAGCATTTT. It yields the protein CASSQMTVSNQPQHF.

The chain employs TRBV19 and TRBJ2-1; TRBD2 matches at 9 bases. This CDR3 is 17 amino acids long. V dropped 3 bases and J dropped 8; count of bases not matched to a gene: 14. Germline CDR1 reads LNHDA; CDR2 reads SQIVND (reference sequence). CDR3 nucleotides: TGTGCCAGTAGTATGGGCTGGGTAGCGGGGGTAGTCTATGAGCAGTTCTTC. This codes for CASSMGWVAGVVYEQFF.

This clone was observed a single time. The CDR3 nucleotides read TGTGCCAGCAGCTTACAGGGAGGCTATGGCTACACCTTC. Residues: CASSLQGGYGYTF. This chain connects TRBV7-6 to TRBJ1-2, with a possible D match to TRBD1 (5 bases). The CDR3 is 13 amino acids. Trimming left V 2 bases short and J 4 bases short, with 8 bases between. CDR1 is SGHVS, CDR2 FNYEAQ, per germline.

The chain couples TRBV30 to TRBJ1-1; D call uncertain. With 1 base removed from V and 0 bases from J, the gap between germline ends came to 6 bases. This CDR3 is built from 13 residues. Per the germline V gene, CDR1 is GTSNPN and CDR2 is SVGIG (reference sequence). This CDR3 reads CAWSGVLNTEAFF. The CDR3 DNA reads TGTGCCTGGAGTGGAGTATTGAACACTGAAGCTTTCTTT.

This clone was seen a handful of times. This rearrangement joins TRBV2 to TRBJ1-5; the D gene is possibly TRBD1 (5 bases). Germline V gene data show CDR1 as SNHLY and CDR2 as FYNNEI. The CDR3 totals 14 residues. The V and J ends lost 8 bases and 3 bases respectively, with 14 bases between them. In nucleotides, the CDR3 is TGTGCCAGCGATAGCCAGGGAATCAATCAGCCCCAGCATTTT. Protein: CASDSQGINQPQHF.

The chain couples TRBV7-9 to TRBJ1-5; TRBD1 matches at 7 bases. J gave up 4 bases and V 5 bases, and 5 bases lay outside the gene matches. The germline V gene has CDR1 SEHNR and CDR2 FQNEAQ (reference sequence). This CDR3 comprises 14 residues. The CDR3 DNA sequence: TGTGCCAGCAGCGGGACAGTTGCTAATCAGCCCCAGCATTTT. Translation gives CASSGTVANQPQHF.

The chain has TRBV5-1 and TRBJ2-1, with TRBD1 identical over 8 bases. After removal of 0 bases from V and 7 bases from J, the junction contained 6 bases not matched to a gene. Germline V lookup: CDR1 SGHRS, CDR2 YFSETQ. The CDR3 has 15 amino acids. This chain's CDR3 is CASSLGQGFGNEQFF. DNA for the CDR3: TGCGCCAGCAGCTTGGGACAGGGGTTCGGGAATGAGCAGTTCTTC.

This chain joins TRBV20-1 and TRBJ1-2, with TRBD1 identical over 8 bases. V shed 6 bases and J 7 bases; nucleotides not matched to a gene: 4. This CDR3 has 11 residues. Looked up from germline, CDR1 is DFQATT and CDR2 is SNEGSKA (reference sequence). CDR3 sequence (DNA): TGCAGTGCGATCAGGGGGCCTGGCTACACCTTC. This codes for CSAIRGPGYTF.

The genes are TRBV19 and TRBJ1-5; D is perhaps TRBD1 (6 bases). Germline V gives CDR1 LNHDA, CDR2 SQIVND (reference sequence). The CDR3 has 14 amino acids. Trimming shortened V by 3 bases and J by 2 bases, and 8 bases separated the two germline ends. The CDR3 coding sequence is TGTGCCAGTAGTATGGGACACCGCAATCAGCCCCAGCATTTT. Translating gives CASSMGHRNQPQHF. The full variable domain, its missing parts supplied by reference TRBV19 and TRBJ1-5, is DGGITQSPKYLFRKEGQNVTLSCEQNLNHDAMYWYRQDPGQGLRLIYYSQIVNDFQKGDIAEGYSVSREKKESFPLTVTSAQKNPTAFYLCASSMGHRNQPQHFGDGTRLSIL.

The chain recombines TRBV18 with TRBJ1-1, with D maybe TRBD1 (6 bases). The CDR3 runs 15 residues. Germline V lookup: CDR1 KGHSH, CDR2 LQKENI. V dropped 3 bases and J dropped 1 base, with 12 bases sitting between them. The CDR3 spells CASSPLTRGNTEAFF. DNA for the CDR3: TGTGCCAGCTCACCTTTGACCAGGGGGAACACTGAAGCTTTCTTT. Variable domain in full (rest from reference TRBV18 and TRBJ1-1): NAGVMQNPRHLVRRRGQEARLRCSPMKGHSHVYWYRQLPEEGLKFMVYLQKENIIDESGMPKERFSAEFPKEGPSILRIQQVVRGDSAAYFCASSPLTRGNTEAFFGQGTRLTVV.

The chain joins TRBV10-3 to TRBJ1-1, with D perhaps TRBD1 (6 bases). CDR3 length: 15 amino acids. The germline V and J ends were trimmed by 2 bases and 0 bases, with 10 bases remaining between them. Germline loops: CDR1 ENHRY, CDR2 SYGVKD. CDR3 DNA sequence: TGTGCCATCAGTGAGCCCGGACAGATGAACACTGAAGCTTTCTTT. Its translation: CAISEPGQMNTEAFF.